This T cell receptor (beta chain) was obtained from a study of patients and donors after allogeneic stem cell transplantation. V lost 4 bases and J 6 bases, leaving 22 bases between the germline ends. The CDR3 totals 17 residues. Per germline, CDR1 LGHDT and CDR2 YNNKEL (reference sequence). This clonotype was seen ten or more times. MiXCR was run by TCRdb on the RT-PCR reads, yielding one entry per CDR3 protein. Among about 230,000 distinct CDR3 sequences, 13% to 15% were seen once, and the ten largest hold around 10%. The source material was blood, either unsorted or a sorted T cell fraction (not recorded which). V usage is TRBV3-1 and J usage is TRBJ2-1; D possibly matches TRBD1 or TRBD2 (6 bases each). This clonotype was sampled from a human donor who was either an allogeneic HSCT recipient or a stem cell or donor lymphocyte infusion donor (not recorded which). It is not recorded whose cells these are; they may come from a transplant donor. The CDR3 region is CASSPRDSRIRGNEQFF. The CDR3 DNA reads as TGTGCCAGCAGCCCACGGGACTCCCGAATCAGGGGCAATGAGCAGTTCTTC.